This T cell receptor (beta chain) was observed in a study of beta chain features in type 1 diabetes. Study results and caveats: The analysis here could not establish whether HLA type shapes TCRB rearrangement.

Markers CD45RO/CCR7/CD25/CD127/CD95/CD27 served to sort CD4+ naive, central memory, regulatory and stem cell-like memory cells. This clone was counted between two and nine times. Its antigen is undetermined. Of the isolated RNA, all was reverse transcribed, and so the sequenced material was expressed TCRB transcripts. Profiling relied on immunoSEQ multiplex PCR, and the TCRdb table lists in-frame clones only, not all of them. The sample includes 150,000 or so clones, just over 9% seen only once; the top ten take less than 3%. Looked up from germline, CDR1 is SGDLS and CDR2 is YYNGEE. V lost 0 bases to trimming and J lost 9 bases, with 13 bases between them. The CDR3 loop spans 14 amino acids.

The rearrangement links TRBV9 to TRBJ2-4; weak D call: TRBD1 (6 bases). The receptor was isolated from a young woman in good health. Sequencing used central memory CD4+ T cells from blood. This CDR3 reads CASSVALQGGIQYF. The CDR3 DNA is TGTGCCAGCAGCGTAGCGTTACAGGGTGGCATTCAGTACTTC.